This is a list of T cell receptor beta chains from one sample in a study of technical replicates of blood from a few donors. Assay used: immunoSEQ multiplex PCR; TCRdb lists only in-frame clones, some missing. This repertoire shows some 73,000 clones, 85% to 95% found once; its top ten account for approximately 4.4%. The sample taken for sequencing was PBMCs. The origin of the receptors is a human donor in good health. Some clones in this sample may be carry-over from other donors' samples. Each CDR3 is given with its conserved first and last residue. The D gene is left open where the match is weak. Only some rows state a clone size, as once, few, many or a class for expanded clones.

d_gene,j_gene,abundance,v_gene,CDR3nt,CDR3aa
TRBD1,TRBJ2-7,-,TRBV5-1,TGCGCCAGCCATCGGACAGGGGAGGCCTACGAGCAGTACTTC,CASHRTGEAYEQYF
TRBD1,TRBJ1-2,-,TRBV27,TGTGCCAGCAGACAGGGACAGGGCTATGGCTACACCTTC,CASRQGQGYGYTF
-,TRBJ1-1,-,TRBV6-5,TGTGCCAGCAGTTACTCGGCAGCGGGAGCCACTGAAGCTTTCTTT,CASSYSAAGATEAFF
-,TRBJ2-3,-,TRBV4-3,TGCGCCAGCAGCCAAGATAAGGAGGGCTCCACAAATACGCAGTATTTT,CASSQDKEGSTNTQYF
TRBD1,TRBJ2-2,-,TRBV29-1,TGCAGCGTTGAAGTTCGGGGGACAGGTCAGACCGGGGAGCTGTTTTTT,CSVEVRGTGQTGELFF
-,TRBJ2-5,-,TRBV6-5,TGTGCCAGCAGTGACGGGGGGACCCAGTACTTC,CASSDGGTQYF
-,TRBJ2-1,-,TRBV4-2,TGTGCCAGCAGCCACGGGGTGGTTCCCTACAATGAGCAGTTCTTC,CASSHGVVPYNEQFF
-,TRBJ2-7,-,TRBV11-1,TGTGCCAGCAGCCCCGGGACCTACGAGCAGTACTTC,CASSPGTYEQYF
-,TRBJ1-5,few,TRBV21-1,TGTGCCAGCAGCATGGACAGTTTTGGAGACAATCAGCCCCAGCATTTT,CASSMDSFGDNQPQHF
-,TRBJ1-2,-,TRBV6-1,TGTGCCAGCAGTGAGGAGGGCAGAGCCTATGGCTACACCTTC,CASSEEGRAYGYTF
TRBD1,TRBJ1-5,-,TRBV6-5,TGTGCCAGCAGTTCGGGGACAGGGATGCGCAATCAGCCCCAGCATTTT,CASSSGTGMRNQPQHF
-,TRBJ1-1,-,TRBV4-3,TGCGCCAGCAGCCAAGTGGCACAGATGAACACTGAAGCTTTCTTT,CASSQVAQMNTEAFF
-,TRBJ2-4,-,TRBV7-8,TGTGCCAGCAGCTTAGCCAGATTACCCAGGATTCAGTACTTC,CASSLARLPRIQYF
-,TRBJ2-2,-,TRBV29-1,TGCAGCGTATCGCGGGACACCGGGGAGCTGTTTTTT,CSVSRDTGELFF
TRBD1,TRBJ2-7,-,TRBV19,TGTGCCAGTAGTTTCGGGACAGGGAGCTCCTACGAGCAGTACTTC,CASSFGTGSSYEQYF
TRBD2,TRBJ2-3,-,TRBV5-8,TGTGCCAGCAGCTTCGGGACTAGCGGGAGATGGGACACAGATACGCAGTATTTT,CASSFGTSGRWDTDTQYF
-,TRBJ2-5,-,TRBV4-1,TGCGCCAGCAGCCAAGAGGAGGGACGTCAAGAGACCCAGTACTTC,CASSQEEGRQETQYF
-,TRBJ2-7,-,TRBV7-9,TGTGCCAGCAGTCTTTTTACCTGGTGGCAGGGAAATTACGACGAGCAGTACTTC,CASSLFTWWQGNYDEQYF
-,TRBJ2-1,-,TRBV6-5,TGTGCCAGCAGTACACGGTCGGGTGGAGACAGTGAGCAGTTCTTC,CASSTRSGGDSEQFF
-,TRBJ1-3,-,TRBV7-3,TGTGCCAGCAGCTTAGGACAGAACTCTGGAAACACCATATATTTT,CASSLGQNSGNTIYF
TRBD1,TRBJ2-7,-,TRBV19,TGTGCCAGTAGTATGACAGGGTCCTACGAGCAGTACTTC,CASSMTGSYEQYF
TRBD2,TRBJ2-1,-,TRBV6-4,TGTGCCAGCGGCCCCGGGGGGTACAATGAGCAGTTCTTC,CASGPGGYNEQFF
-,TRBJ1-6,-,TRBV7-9,TGTGCCAGCAGCTTAGTAGCAGGGAACAATTCACCCCTCCACTTT,CASSLVAGNNSPLHF
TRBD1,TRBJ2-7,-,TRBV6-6,TGTGCCGGGACCGGGACAGCCTACGAGCAGTACTTC,CAGTGTAYEQYF
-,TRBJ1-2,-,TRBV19,TGTGCCAGTAGTATAACAGGGCCATATGGCTACACCTTC,CASSITGPYGYTF
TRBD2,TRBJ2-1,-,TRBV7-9,TGTGCCAGCAGCTTCCGGGGGGGGGACAATGAGCAGTTCTTC,CASSFRGGDNEQFF
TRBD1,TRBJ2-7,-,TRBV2,TGTGCCAGCAGTGGGGACAGGAACTACGAGCAGTACTTC,CASSGDRNYEQYF
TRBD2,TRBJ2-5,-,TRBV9,TGTGCCAGCAGCGTATCGGAGGGTATCTGGACTAGGGAGACCCAGTACTTC,CASSVSEGIWTRETQYF
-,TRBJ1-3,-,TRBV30,TGTGCTTACTTCCGGGGATCTGGAAACACCATATATTTT,CAYFRGSGNTIYF
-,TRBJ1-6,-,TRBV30,TGTGCCTGGGGCCATGGTTCCCTCCACTTT,CAWGHGSLHF
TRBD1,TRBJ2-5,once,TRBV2,TGTGCCAGCAGTCCCTCATCCCGGACAGGGGTCGAAGAGACCCAGTACTTC,CASSPSSRTGVEETQYF
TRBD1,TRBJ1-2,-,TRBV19,TGTGCCACCCAATACCGGGACAGAAATGGCTACACCTTC,CATQYRDRNGYTF
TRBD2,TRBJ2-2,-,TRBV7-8,TGTGCCAGCAGCATGGGACTAGCGGCCACCGGGGAGCTGTTTTTT,CASSMGLAATGELFF
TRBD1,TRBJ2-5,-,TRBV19,TGTGCCAGTAGTACCCAATCCGACAGGGGGGACCAAGAGACCCAGTACTTC,CASSTQSDRGDQETQYF
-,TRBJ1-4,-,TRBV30,TGTGCCTCAAAACGGAGCTACTGGGATGAAAAACTGTTTTTT,CASKRSYWDEKLFF
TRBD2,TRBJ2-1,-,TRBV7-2,TGTGCCAGCACCCTGGGGACTAGCGGGAGCAATGAGCAGTTCTTC,CASTLGTSGSNEQFF
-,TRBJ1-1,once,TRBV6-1,TGTGCCAGCATCATTCCCCTGAACACTGAAGCTTTCTTT,CASIIPLNTEAFF
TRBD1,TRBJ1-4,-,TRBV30,TGTGCCTGGGCCTCGGGACAGGGCGTCGAAAAACTGTTTTTT,CAWASGQGVEKLFF
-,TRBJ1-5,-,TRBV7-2,TGTGCCAGCAGCTTAGTTCCGTTCGAGGGGCCCCAGCATTTT,CASSLVPFEGPQHF
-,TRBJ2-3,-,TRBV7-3,TGTGCCAGCAGCTCCGGACTTTCCACAGATACGCAGTATTTT,CASSSGLSTDTQYF
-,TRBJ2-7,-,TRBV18,TGTGCCAGCTCACGAACGGACAGCTCCTACGAGCAGTACTTC,CASSRTDSSYEQYF
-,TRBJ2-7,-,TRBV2,TGTGCCAGCAGCATACTAGAGTACGAGCAGTACTTC,CASSILEYEQYF
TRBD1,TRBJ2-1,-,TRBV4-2,TGTGCCAGCAGCTCCGCTACAGGGACAGGCCGTTACAATGAGCAGTTCTTC,CASSSATGTGRYNEQFF
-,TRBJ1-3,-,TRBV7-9,TGTGCCAGCAGCTCACCCCTTCTAAGCTCTGGAAACACCATATATTTT,CASSSPLLSSGNTIYF
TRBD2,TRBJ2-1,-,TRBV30,TGTGCCTGGAGGTTCCAGGGGCGGGGGGTTTGGGATGAGCAGTTCTTC,CAWRFQGRGVWDEQFF
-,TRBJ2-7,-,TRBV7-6,TGTGCCAGCAGCTTAAGTGCGTCGGGTCGCGAGCAGTACTTC,CASSLSASGREQYF
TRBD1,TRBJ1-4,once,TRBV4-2,TGTGCCAGCAGCCAAGGGGACAGGGACGAAAAACTGTTTTTT,CASSQGDRDEKLFF
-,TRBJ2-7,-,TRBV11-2,TGTGCCAGCAGCTTCTCGGACAGTCAGTACGAGCAGTACTTC,CASSFSDSQYEQYF
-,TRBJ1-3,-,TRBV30,TGTGCCTGGAGTGTCATGGGGGGTGCTGGAAACACCATATATTTT,CAWSVMGGAGNTIYF
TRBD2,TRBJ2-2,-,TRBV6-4,TGTGCCAGCAGTGACTCTTTAGCGGGAGCAACCGGGGAGCTGTTTTTT,CASSDSLAGATGELFF
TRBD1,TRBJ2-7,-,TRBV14,TGTGCCAGCAGCCCAAGACAGGGGGCCTACGAGCAGTACTTC,CASSPRQGAYEQYF
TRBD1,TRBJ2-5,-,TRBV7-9,TGTGCCAGCAGCCGTTCCGGGACAGGTGGGGAAGAGACCCAGTACTTC,CASSRSGTGGEETQYF
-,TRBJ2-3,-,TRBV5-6,TGTGCCAGCAGCTTCAACCTCGGAGCAGATACGCAGTATTTT,CASSFNLGADTQYF
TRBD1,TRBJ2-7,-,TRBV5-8,TGTGCCACCCAAGCAGGGACAGCAGTCTCCTACGAGCAGTACTTC,CATQAGTAVSYEQYF
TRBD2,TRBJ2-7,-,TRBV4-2,TGTGCCAGCAGCCAAGCCGAGAGCGGGAGTCCCTACGAGCAGTACTTC,CASSQAESGSPYEQYF
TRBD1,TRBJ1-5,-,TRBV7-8,TGTGCCAGCCGACTCGACGGGACAGGGGTGGGTCAGCCCCAGCATTTT,CASRLDGTGVGQPQHF
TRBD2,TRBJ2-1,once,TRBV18,TGTGCCAGCTCAAACACGGGACTAGTGGGCAATGAGCAGTTCTTC,CASSNTGLVGNEQFF
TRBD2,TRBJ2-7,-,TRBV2,TGTGCCAGCAGCCCCGGGGGGTCCCTCTCCTACGAGCAGTACTTC,CASSPGGSLSYEQYF
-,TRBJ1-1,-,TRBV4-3,TGCGCCAGCAGGTTAGGGGGAGCGAACACTGAAGCTTTCTTT,CASRLGGANTEAFF
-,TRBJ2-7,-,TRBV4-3,TGCGCCAGCAGCCAAGATGGAGGTTCTTACTACGAGCAGTACTTC,CASSQDGGSYYEQYF